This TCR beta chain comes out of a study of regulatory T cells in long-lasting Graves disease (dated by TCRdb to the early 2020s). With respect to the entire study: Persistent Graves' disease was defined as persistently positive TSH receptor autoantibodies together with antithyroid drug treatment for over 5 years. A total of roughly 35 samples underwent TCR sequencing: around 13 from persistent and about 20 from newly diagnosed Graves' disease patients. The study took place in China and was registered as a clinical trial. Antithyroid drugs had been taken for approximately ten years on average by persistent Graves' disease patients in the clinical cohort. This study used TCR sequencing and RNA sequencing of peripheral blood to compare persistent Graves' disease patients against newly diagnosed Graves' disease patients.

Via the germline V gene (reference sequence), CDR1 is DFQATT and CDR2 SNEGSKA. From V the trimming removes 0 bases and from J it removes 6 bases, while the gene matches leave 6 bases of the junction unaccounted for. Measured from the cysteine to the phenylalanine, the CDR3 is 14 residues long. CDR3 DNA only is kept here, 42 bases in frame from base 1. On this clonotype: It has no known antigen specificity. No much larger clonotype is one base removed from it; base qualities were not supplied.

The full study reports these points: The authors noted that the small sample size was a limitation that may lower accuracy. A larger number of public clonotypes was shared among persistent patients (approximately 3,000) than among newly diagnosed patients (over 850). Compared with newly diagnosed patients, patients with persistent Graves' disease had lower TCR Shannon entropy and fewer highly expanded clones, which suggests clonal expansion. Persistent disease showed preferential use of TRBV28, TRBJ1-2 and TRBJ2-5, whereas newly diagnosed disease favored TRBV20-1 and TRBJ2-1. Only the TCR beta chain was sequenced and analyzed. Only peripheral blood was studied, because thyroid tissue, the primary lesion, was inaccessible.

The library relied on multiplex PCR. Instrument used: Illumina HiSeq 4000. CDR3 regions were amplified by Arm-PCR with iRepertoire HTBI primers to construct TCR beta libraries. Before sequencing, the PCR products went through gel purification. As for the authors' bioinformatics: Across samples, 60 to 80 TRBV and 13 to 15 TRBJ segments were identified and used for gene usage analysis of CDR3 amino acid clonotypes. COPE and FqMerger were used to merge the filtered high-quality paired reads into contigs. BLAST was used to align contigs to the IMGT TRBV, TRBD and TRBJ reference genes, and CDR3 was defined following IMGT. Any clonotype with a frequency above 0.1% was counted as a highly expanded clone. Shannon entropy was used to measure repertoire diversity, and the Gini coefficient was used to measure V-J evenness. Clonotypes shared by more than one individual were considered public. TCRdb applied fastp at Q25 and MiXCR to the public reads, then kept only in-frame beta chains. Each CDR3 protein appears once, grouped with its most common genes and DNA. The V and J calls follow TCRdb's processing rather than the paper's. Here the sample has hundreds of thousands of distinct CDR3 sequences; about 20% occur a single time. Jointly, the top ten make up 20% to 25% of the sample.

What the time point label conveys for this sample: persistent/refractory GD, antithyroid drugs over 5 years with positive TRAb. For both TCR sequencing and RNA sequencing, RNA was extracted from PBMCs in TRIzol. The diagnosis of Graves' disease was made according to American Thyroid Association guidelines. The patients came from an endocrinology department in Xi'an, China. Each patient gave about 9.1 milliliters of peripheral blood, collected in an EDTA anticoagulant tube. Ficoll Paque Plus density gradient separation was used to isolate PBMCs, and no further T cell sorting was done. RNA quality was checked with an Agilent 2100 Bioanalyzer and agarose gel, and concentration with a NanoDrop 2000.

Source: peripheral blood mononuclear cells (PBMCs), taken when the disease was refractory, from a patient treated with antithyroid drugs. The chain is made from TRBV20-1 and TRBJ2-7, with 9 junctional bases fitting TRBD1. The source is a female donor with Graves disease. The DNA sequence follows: TGCAGTGCTAGAGATCTGACAGGGGGAGGCGAGCAGTACTTC. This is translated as CSARDLTGGGEQYF.